Following are 8 T cell receptor beta chains from one sample sequenced in a study of T cells in Graves' hyperthyroidism and ophthalmopathy. The source material, RNA transcripts, was used to amplify TCR beta CDR3 regions. With the HTBI primer set, the TCR CDR3 went through a first round of RT-PCR. TCRdb re-called the multiplex PCR reads with MiXCR, one entry per CDR3 protein. The top ten clones hold roughly 24% of a sample with about 300,000 distinct CDR3 sequences, 20% to 25% of them seen once. The sequencing sample was made of blood. The source of these receptors is a man aged 35 to 55 with Graves' hyperthyroidism that later progressed to Graves' ophthalmopathy.

This clonotype was found many times. This chain connects TRBV27 to TRBJ2-5, with D possibly matching TRBD1 (6 bases). The CDR3 is 14 residues long. The germline V gene has CDR1 MNHEY and CDR2 SMNVEV (reference sequence). Between the trimmed V and J ends, which lost 6 bases and 5 bases, there was a span of 16 bases. The DNA of the CDR3 is TGTGCCAGCAGACCAGGACAGTATGAGGAGACCCAGTACTTC. Protein sequence: CASRPGQYEETQYF.

This clonotype was picked up many times. At one end the junction does not follow the germline gene, possibly because of a read error. This chain uses TRBV2 with TRBJ1-2; D possibly corresponds to TRBD1 (6 bases). The CDR3 is 8 amino acids. CDR1 and CDR2 (germline): SNHLY, FYNNEI. The CDR3: CASSIQGF. The CDR3 nucleotides read TGTGCCAGCAGTATACAGGGCTTC.

Ten or more counts support this clonotype. The rearrangement links TRBV5-1 to TRBJ2-5; TRBD1 agrees at 10 bases. V trimming: 5 bases; J trimming: 3 bases; junction bases outside the gene matches: 7. This CDR3 is built from 15 residues. CDR1 is SGHRS and CDR2 is YFSETQ in the germline V gene. The CDR3 spells CASRMTGTGEETQYF. The CDR3 nucleotides read TGCGCCAGCAGGATGACCGGGACAGGGGAAGAGACCCAGTACTTC.

This clonotype was seen at least ten times. The gene calls are TRBV12-3 or TRBV12-4 and TRBJ2-7; 12 nucleotides match TRBD2. V lost 7 bases and J lost 2; bases outside the gene matches: 6. The CDR3 runs 15 residues. This chain's CDR3 is CASTITSGRTYEQYF. CDR3 bases: TGTGCCAGCACCATAACTAGCGGGAGGACCTACGAGCAGTACTTC.

This clonotype appeared many times. V is TRBV24-1 and J is TRBJ1-2, with D perhaps matching TRBD1 (5 bases). Germline CDR1 reads KGHDR; CDR2 reads SFDVKD. CDR3 length: 14 amino acids. V lost 2 bases and J 3 bases, leaving 9 bases between the germline ends. The CDR3 DNA follows: TGTGCCACCAGTGATTACAGGTACCACTATGGCTACACCTTC. Its protein product is CATSDYRYHYGYTF.

This clonotype was observed many times. The chain is built from TRBV7-3 and TRBJ2-7, with D possibly being TRBD2 (5 bases). This CDR3 has 13 residues. The ends were cut back, 2 bases at V and 6 bases at J, with 11 bases in the middle. Germline V gene sequence: CDR1 SGHTA, CDR2 FQGTGA. The CDR3 coding sequence is TGTGCCAGCAGCTTATTTCGGGATGGCGAGCAGTACTTC. This encodes CASSLFRDGEQYF.

Comments on this clonotype: A much larger clone differs from this one at a single base, so this may be a read error. The chain combines TRBV19 with TRBJ1-2; D is ambiguous. CDR1 and CDR2 from the germline V gene are LNHDA and SQIVND (reference sequence). This CDR3 comprises 14 residues. The V and J ends lost 6 bases and 2 bases respectively, with 13 bases between them. The CDR3 loop is CASSGPIWNYGYTF. The CDR3, as DNA: TGTGCCAGTAGCGGGCCAATCTGGAACTATGGCTACACCTTC.

The V gene is TRBV12-3 or TRBV12-4, the J gene TRBJ2-7, with D possibly being TRBD1 (6 bases). With 7 bases removed from V and 3 bases from J, the gap between germline ends came to 13 bases. There are 13 residues in the CDR3. CDR3 amino acids: CASKMGDIYEQYF. The CDR3, as DNA: TGTGCCAGCAAAATGGGGGACATCTACGAGCAGTACTTC.